These 32 T cell receptor beta chains were sequenced from one sample in a study of control samples from healthy donors and cancer patients. Only in-frame clones appear in the TCRdb table, and some are missing; sequencing was by immunoSEQ multiplex PCR. The specimen's table records fewer than 200,000 clones. The sequencing sample was made of blood. The origin of the receptors is a woman in her thirties in good health.

The chain recombines TRBV12-3 or TRBV12-4 with TRBJ1-2; the D gene is possibly TRBD1 (5 bases). The V and J ends lost 6 bases and 5 bases respectively, with 10 bases between them. The CDR3 spans 12 residues. CDR3 sequence reads: CASSRGFYGYTF. Here the CDR3 DNA reads TGTGCCAGCAGCCGGGGCTTTTATGGCTACACCTTC.

The rearrangement joins TRBV6-5 to TRBJ1-1; D is uncertain. Looked up from germline, CDR1 is MNHEY and CDR2 is SVGAGI. The CDR3 spans 13 residues. Deletions cut 2 bases from V and 3 bases from J, with 7 bases between. The DNA for the CDR3 is TGTGCCAGCAGTTACCAGATTGACACTGAAGCTTTCTTT. It encodes CASSYQIDTEAFF.

The V gene is TRBV6-5, the J gene TRBJ1-6, with a tentative D call TRBD1 (6 bases). This CDR3 has 14 amino acids. Germline CDR1 and CDR2: MNHEY and SVGAGI. The V and J ends lost 7 bases and 4 bases respectively, with 11 bases between them. CDR3 loop: CASKGGAYNSPLHF. CDR3 sequence (DNA): TGTGCCAGCAAAGGGGGGGCGTATAATTCACCCCTCCACTTT.

This chain connects TRBV6-2 or TRBV6-3 to TRBJ1-1; D gene unclear. V lost 6 bases and J 4 bases, leaving 15 bases between the germline ends. The CDR3 is made up of 14 amino acids. Looked up from germline, CDR1 is MNHEY and CDR2 is SVGEGT. CDR3 in DNA: TGTGCCAGCAGCCTCCTTCAGTCGATCACTGAAGCTTTCTTT. This translates into CASSLLQSITEAFF.

V gene TRBV28 combines with J gene TRBJ1-2, with D perhaps matching TRBD1 (5 bases). The length of the CDR3 is 16 residues. Trimming removed 6 bases from V and 4 bases from J, with 21 bases in between. The germline gives CDR1 MDHEN, CDR2 SYDVKM. This chain's CDR3 is CASRPGTPDTPYGYTF. The DNA of the CDR3 is TGTGCCAGCAGACCTGGGACCCCTGATACCCCCTATGGCTACACCTTC.

As concerns this clone: The same CDR3 can be traced to other DNA sequences in this sample. The chain is built from TRBV6-2 or TRBV6-3 and TRBJ1-5, with TRBD1 as a possible D gene (6 bases). CDR3 length: 14 amino acids. The V and J ends lost 2 bases and 4 bases respectively, with 9 bases between them. Germline V gene data show CDR1 as MNHEY and CDR2 as SVGEGT. CDR3 amino acids: CASSYGGGNQPQHF. The CDR3 DNA reads TGTGCCAGCAGTTACGGAGGGGGGAATCAGCCCCAGCATTTT.

V and J are TRBV20-1 and TRBJ2-1; D call uncertain. Germline V gives CDR1 DFQATT, CDR2 SNEGSKA (reference sequence). The CDR3 is 14 residues long. Trimming cost V 3 bases and J 0 bases, with 9 bases left between them. The CDR3 here is CSASKPSSYNEQFF. The CDR3 nucleotides read TGCAGTGCTAGTAAACCCAGCTCCTACAATGAGCAGTTCTTC.

This chain connects TRBV19 to TRBJ1-5; 7 bases are shared with TRBD1. The V segment lost 3 bases and the J segment 9 bases; nucleotides outside the gene matches: 11. Germline V gene lookup returns CDR1 LNHDA and CDR2 SQIVND (reference sequence). The CDR3 consists of 15 residues. CDR3 sequence (DNA): TGTGCCAGTAGTATGTCGGCAGGGGGGAGTGGGCCCCAGCATTTT. Protein sequence: CASSMSAGGSGPQHF.

The genes are TRBV7-9 and TRBJ2-1; D is uncertain. The CDR3 has 12 amino acids. The V end lost 7 bases, the J end lost 7 bases, and 11 bases lay between the germline ends. The germline V gene encodes CDR1 SEHNR and CDR2 FQNEAQ (reference sequence). The CDR3 DNA sequence: TGTGCCAGCACCCCCCCCCGAAATGAGCAGTTCTTC. This sequence encodes CASTPPRNEQFF.

The chain couples TRBV4-1 to TRBJ2-7; 9 nucleotides align to TRBD1. Trimming removed 4 bases from V and 7 bases from J; junction bases left unmatched: 11. Per germline, CDR1 MGHRA and CDR2 YSYEKL. The CDR3 contains 15 residues. This CDR3 reads CASSPGGQGIREQYF. The CDR3 DNA reads as TGCGCCAGCAGCCCAGGGGGACAGGGTATTCGGGAGCAGTACTTC.

The CDR3 sequence: CSVVTEDNSYEQYF. In DNA form, the CDR3 reads TGCAGCGTCGTGACCGAAGACAACTCCTACGAGCAGTACTTC. This sequence joins TRBV29-1 and TRBJ2-7; D not certain. The CDR3 is 14 amino acids. The germline V gene has CDR1 SQVTM and CDR2 ANQGSEA. The V and J ends lost 6 bases and 0 bases respectively, with 15 bases between them.

The rearrangement joins TRBV30 to TRBJ1-1; the match to TRBD1 covers 7 bases. This CDR3 contains 15 residues. Per the germline V gene, CDR1 is GTSNPN and CDR2 is SVGIG (reference sequence). The ends lost 2 bases at V and 1 base at J; junction bases unmatched: 7. CDR3: CAWSFGDSGNTEAFF. The CDR3 DNA sequence: TGTGCCTGGAGTTTTGGGGACAGCGGGAACACTGAAGCTTTCTTT.

The chain couples TRBV28 to TRBJ1-3; D gene ambiguous. This CDR3 is built from 13 residues. V gave up 2 bases and J gave up 6 bases, with 8 bases separating them. CDR1 is MDHEN and CDR2 is SYDVKM in the germline V gene. The CDR3 here is CASSLAGVNTIYF. The CDR3 region has the DNA TGTGCCAGCAGTTTAGCCGGGGTAAACACCATATATTTT.

The chain has TRBV4-1 and TRBJ1-5; TRBD1 might be the D (6 bases). Germline CDR1 MGHRA, CDR2 YSYEKL. Trimming stripped 3 bases from V and 2 bases from J, with 14 bases between. The CDR3 spans 16 residues. CDR3 in amino acids: CASSQQGMVGNQPQHF. CDR3 DNA: TGCGCCAGCAGCCAGCAGGGGATGGTCGGCAATCAGCCCCAGCATTTT.

The rearrangement joins TRBV6-5 to TRBJ2-1; D is ambiguous. The germline CDR1 and CDR2 sequences are MNHEY and SVGAGI. This CDR3 comprises 15 residues. Trimming removed 2 bases at V and 0 bases at J, with 8 bases between. CDR3 in amino acids: CASSYMVSSYNEQFF. CDR3 sequence (DNA): TGTGCCAGCAGTTACATGGTGAGCTCCTACAATGAGCAGTTCTTC.

J is TRBJ2-3 and V is TRBV7-9; D is uncertain. Trimming took 6 bases from V and 1 from J, leaving 14 bases between them. The CDR3 runs to 15 residues. Per the germline V gene, CDR1 is SEHNR and CDR2 is FQNEAQ (reference sequence). The CDR3 nucleotides are TGTGCCAGCAGTCCAACCGTTGGGGGCACAGATACGCAGTATTTT. Encoded protein: CASSPTVGGTDTQYF.

The V gene is TRBV7-9, the J gene TRBJ2-2; D gene unclear. The V and J ends lost 5 bases and 4 bases respectively, with 11 bases between them. Germline assignment: CDR1 SEHNR and CDR2 FQNEAQ (reference sequence). This CDR3 has 14 amino acids. CDR3 coding DNA: TGTGCCAGCAGCCCTAGGTGGGGCACCGGGGAGCTGTTTTTT. Protein product: CASSPRWGTGELFF.

The V and J genes are TRBV27 and TRBJ2-7; the D call may be TRBD1 or TRBD2 (5 bases each). V was clipped by 1 base and J by 0 bases, with 10 bases between them. This CDR3 comprises 15 residues. In germline, CDR1 is MNHEY, CDR2 SMNVEV (reference sequence). The CDR3 reads CASSLYSGPSYEQYF. In DNA form, the CDR3 reads TGTGCCAGCAGTTTATATTCGGGACCCTCCTACGAGCAGTACTTC.

The chain is built from TRBV18 and TRBJ1-2; a weak D match, TRBD1 (5 bases). CDR3 size: 13 residues. Germline assignment: CDR1 KGHSH and CDR2 LQKENI. The V end lost 4 bases, the J end lost 6 bases, and 12 bases lay between the germline ends. The CDR3 region has the DNA TGTGCCAGCTCACAAGACAGAGGGAATGGCTACACCTTC. Protein product: CASSQDRGNGYTF. Variable domain in full (rest from reference TRBV18 and TRBJ1-2): NAGVMQNPRHLVRRRGQEARLRCSPMKGHSHVYWYRQLPEEGLKFMVYLQKENIIDESGMPKERFSAEFPKEGPSILRIQQVVRGDSAAYFCASSQDRGNGYTFGSGTRLTVV.

The chain uses TRBV5-1 and TRBJ1-1; D gene ambiguous. CDR3 size: 12 residues. The V end lost 5 bases, the J end lost 7 bases, and 12 bases lay between the germline ends. Germline CDR1 reads SGHRS; CDR2 reads YFSETQ. The CDR3 is CASRYAGSEAFF. CDR3 nucleotide sequence: TGCGCCAGCAGGTACGCCGGGAGTGAAGCTTTCTTT. Full variable domain (remainder filled in from reference TRBV5-1 and TRBJ1-1): KAGVTQTPRYLIKTRGQQVTLSCSPISGHRSVSWYQQTPGQGLQFLFEYFSETQRNKGNFPGRFSGRQFSNSRSEMNVSTLELGDSALYLCASRYAGSEAFFGQGTRLTVV.

The V and J genes are TRBV7-8 and TRBJ2-7; TRBD2 matches 12 bases. The CDR3 is made up of 18 amino acids. Looked up from germline, CDR1 is SGHVS and CDR2 is FQNEAQ. V was clipped by 1 base and J by 4 bases; unmatched bases: 11. Written as DNA, the CDR3 is TGTGCCAGCAGCTTAGGACTAGCGGGGGAGCTGATGCTTTACGAGCAGTACTTC. Residues: CASSLGLAGELMLYEQYF.

V is TRBV4-1 and J is TRBJ1-2, with TRBD1 as a possible D gene (5 bases). V was trimmed by 2 bases and J by 8 bases, leaving 18 bases between them. The germline CDR1 and CDR2 sequences are MGHRA and YSYEKL. This CDR3 is built from 15 residues. DNA for the CDR3: TGCGCCAGCAGCCAAAGTGAGGGGCTGTTAGGCGGCTACACCTTC. It encodes CASSQSEGLLGGYTF.

This rearrangement joins TRBV5-1 to TRBJ1-4; TRBD1 might be the D (5 bases). The germline V gene encodes CDR1 SGHRS and CDR2 YFSETQ. V was pared by 4 bases and J by 8 bases, with 18 bases between. This CDR3 region has 15 residues. The CDR3 is CASSLGTPSREKLFF. CDR3 DNA: TGCGCCAGCAGCCTTGGGACCCCTTCGAGAGAAAAACTGTTTTTT.

The V and J genes are TRBV5-1 and TRBJ2-5, with 8 positions matching TRBD2. Trimming removed 5 bases from V and 1 base from J; junction bases left unmatched: 4. This CDR3 has 14 residues. Germline V gene data show CDR1 as SGHRS and CDR2 as YFSETQ. The CDR3 loop reads CASRRAGVQETQYF. CDR3 nucleotides: TGCGCCAGCAGGCGAGCGGGGGTCCAAGAGACCCAGTACTTC.

The gene calls are TRBV18 and TRBJ1-6; no definite D call. V lost 4 bases and J lost 0, with 7 bases in between. This CDR3 spans 15 amino acids. CDR1 and CDR2 from the germline V gene are KGHSH and LQKENI. The CDR3 DNA reads TGTGCCAGCTCACAGGATAGCTCCTATAATTCACCCCTCCACTTT. Translating it yields CASSQDSSYNSPLHF.

This chain joins TRBV12-3 or TRBV12-4 and TRBJ1-3; no clear D gene. The CDR3 spans 13 residues. V lost 5 bases to trimming and J lost 0 bases, with 5 bases between them. CDR3 protein: CASSESSGNTIYF. The CDR3 DNA reads as TGTGCCAGCAGTGAGAGCTCTGGAAACACCATATATTTT.

The DNA for the CDR3 is TGCGCCAGCAGTGATACACAGGGGAGCCAAGAGACCCAGTACTTC. Residues: CASSDTQGSQETQYF. This chain links TRBV10-2 with TRBJ2-5; 7 nucleotides line up with TRBD1. This CDR3 has 15 residues. The trim removed 3 bases at V and 1 base at J, leaving 5 bases unmatched. The germline V gene has CDR1 WSHSY and CDR2 SAAADI.

V usage is TRBV10-1 and J usage is TRBJ2-3, with 7 bases identical to TRBD2. V shed 4 bases, J shed 5 bases, and the junction held 6 bases outside the gene matches. Germline V gives CDR1 WNHNN, CDR2 SYGVQD (reference sequence). CDR3 length: 14 residues. The CDR3 nucleotides read TGCGCCAGCAGTGTTGAGCGGGGAAGAGATACGCAGTATTTT. This gives the protein CASSVERGRDTQYF.

The chain links TRBV11-2 to TRBJ2-3, with D perhaps TRBD2 (6 bases). Per the germline V gene, CDR1 is SGHAT and CDR2 is FQNNGV. V gave up 4 bases and J gave up 6 bases, with 17 bases separating them. The CDR3 length is 15 residues. This CDR3 reads CASSSGTVHVDTQYF. As DNA, the CDR3 is TGTGCCAGCAGCTCAGGGACTGTGCACGTTGATACGCAGTATTTT.

The genes are TRBV7-3 and TRBJ1-2, with D hard to call. This CDR3 spans 12 amino acids. The germline V gene encodes CDR1 SGHTA and CDR2 FQGTGA. Trimming pared 3 bases from V and 8 bases from J, leaving 10 bases between. In nucleotides, the CDR3 is TGTGCCAGCAGCTTGGAGGGTACGGGCTACACCTTC. The encoded protein is CASSLEGTGYTF.

The DNA of the CDR3 is TGTGCCAGCAGCGTCTTGCCGGGATCCTATGGCTACACCTTC. Its translation is CASSVLPGSYGYTF. The chain joins TRBV9 to TRBJ1-2; D gene ambiguous. Germline CDR1 and CDR2: SGDLS and YYNGEE. V was shortened by 2 bases and J by 4 bases, with 12 bases between the two germline ends. The CDR3 length is 14 residues.

The chain joins TRBV27 to TRBJ2-3; the D is unclear. V shed 3 bases and J shed 5 bases, with 9 bases lying between them. The CDR3 sequence is 13 residues long. Germline CDR1 is MNHEY and CDR2 is SMNVEV (reference sequence). This CDR3 reads CASSLGSRDTQYF. CDR3 in DNA: TGTGCCAGCAGTTTGGGCTCGAGAGATACGCAGTATTTT.